This is a list of T cell receptor beta chains from one sample in a study of shared clonotypes between healthy human individuals. Measured with immunoSEQ multiplex PCR; TCRdb has only the in-frame clones, and not every one. The table records about 1.1 million clones, around three quarters of them present only once. The sample was memory CD4+ T cells from PBMCs. These receptors originate from a man aged 18 to 35 in good health. Some clones in this sample may be carry-over from other donors' samples. CDR3s include the opening cysteine and the closing phenylalanine or tryptophan. The D gene is left open where the match is weak. Only part of the rows carry a size: once, few, many, or a class if the clone is expanded.

d_gene	len	abundance	v_gene	j_gene	CDR3nt	CDR3aa
-	15	-	TRBV11-2	TRBJ1-3	TGTGCCAGCAGCGACCTGAGGTATTCTGGAAACACCATATATTTT	CASSDLRYSGNTIYF
-	16	-	TRBV9	TRBJ2-2	TGTGCCAGCAGCGGCTTGCGGGGGCGATACACCGGGGAGCTGTTTTTT	CASSGLRGRYTGELFF
-	16	-	TRBV5-1	TRBJ2-5	TGCGCCAGCAGCTTGGGCCCAATACGTGGCCAAGAGACCCAGTACTTC	CASSLGPIRGQETQYF
TRBD1	14	-	TRBV6-1	TRBJ2-1	TGTGCCAGCAGGGCAGGGGGTCTCGGAGTTACAGAGTTCTTC	CASRAGGLGVTEFF
-	11	-	TRBV28	TRBJ1-2	TGTGCCAGCAGGACCCCGGGAGGCTACACCTTC	CASRTPGGYTF
TRBD1	16	-	TRBV11-3	TRBJ2-5	TGTGCCAGCAGCCCCGCCGGGACAGGGGGACAAGAGACCCAGTACTTC	CASSPAGTGGQETQYF
TRBD2	15	once	TRBV7-8	TRBJ2-5	TGTGCCAGCAGCTTAGCTTCCAGCCGGGGGGGGACCCAGTACTTC	CASSLASSRGGTQYF
TRBD1	11	-	TRBV20-1	TRBJ2-7	TGCAGTGCTTGGACAGGGATCGAGCAGTACTTC	CSAWTGIEQYF
TRBD1	15	-	TRBV7-9	TRBJ1-1	TGTGCCAGCAGCAAACGGACAGGGACGAACACTGAAGCTTTCTTT	CASSKRTGTNTEAFF
-	15	-	TRBV29-1	TRBJ2-7	TGCAGCGTTGGGGACAGCGGAGGGAGATCCTACGAGCAGTACTTC	CSVGDSGGRSYEQYF
TRBD1	16	many	TRBV5-1	TRBJ1-1	TGCGCCAGTCATCCGGGACAGACAGTCATGAACACTGAAGCTTTCTTT	CASHPGQTVMNTEAFF
TRBD2	15	-	TRBV11-2	TRBJ2-1	TGTGCCAGCAGCTTACCAGCGGGAGCGGGCAATGAGCAGTTCTTC	CASSLPAGAGNEQFF
-	16	-	TRBV2	TRBJ2-6	TGTGCCACCCGGGGGGCCTCCCGGTCTGGGGCCAACGTCCTGACTTTC	CATRGASRSGANVLTF
TRBD1	15	few	TRBV5-6	TRBJ2-1	TGTGCCAGCAGCTGGGGACAGGGCCTCTACAATGAGCAGTTCTTC	CASSWGQGLYNEQFF
-	18	-	TRBV28	TRBJ2-2	TGTGCCAGCAGTTTATGGGCGGAGAGGGACAACATAGGCGGGGAGCTGTTTTTT	CASSLWAERDNIGGELFF
-	13	-	TRBV6-6	TRBJ1-5	TGTGCCAGTCGTGACGAAGGCAATCAGCCCCAGCATTTT	CASRDEGNQPQHF
-	18	-	TRBV7-9	TRBJ1-1	TGTGCCAGCAGCCGAGATGACAGGAGAAACGGCCCGAACACTGAAGCTTTCTTT	CASSRDDRRNGPNTEAFF
TRBD1	16	-	TRBV4-2	TRBJ1-5	TGTGCCAGCAGCCCGAGAGGGGGCGACAGCAATCAGCCCCAGCATTTT	CASSPRGGDSNQPQHF
-	15	-	TRBV7-2	TRBJ1-4	TGTGCCAGCAGCTTAGTCGCCGCAACTAATGAAAAACTGTTTTTT	CASSLVAATNEKLFF
-	13	-	TRBV29-1	TRBJ2-3	TGCAGCGTTGGAGGACGGTTCACAGATACGCAGTATTTT	CSVGGRFTDTQYF
-	16	-	TRBV2	TRBJ2-2	TGTGCCAGCAGTGAATACCCCCTTTCAAACACCGGGGAGCTGTTTTTT	CASSEYPLSNTGELFF
-	15	-	TRBV28	TRBJ2-3	TGTGCCAGCAGTTCTGGACAACAAGGGCCAGATACGCAGTATTTT	CASSSGQQGPDTQYF
-	16	-	TRBV11-2	TRBJ2-2	TGTGCCAGCAGCTTACTCGTGACTAGGAACACCGGGGAGCTGTTTTTT	CASSLLVTRNTGELFF
-	14	-	TRBV11-1	TRBJ2-2	TGTGCCAGCAGCTTTGGAGGTTTCGTCGGGGAGCTGTTTTTT	CASSFGGFVGELFF
-	11	-	TRBV28	TRBJ2-7	TGTGCGAGCAGGGTCGGCTACGAGCAGTACTTC	CASRVGYEQYF
-	13	-	TRBV29-1	TRBJ1-2	TGCAGCGTTGACCCGACGGGACTCAGGGGCTACACCTTC	CSVDPTGLRGYTF
TRBD1	16	-	TRBV18	TRBJ1-2	TGTGCCAGCTCCCCTGGGACAGGGGAAACTAGGGATGGCTACACCTTC	CASSPGTGETRDGYTF
-	15	once	TRBV18	TRBJ1-4	TGTGCCAGCTCACCGATGGCCTCCCCAAATGAAAAACTGTTTTTT	CASSPMASPNEKLFF